This entry describes one TCR beta chain. Its target is unknown. This record belongs to a study of OX40 agonist ivuxolimab in advanced cancers. Trimming pared 4 bases from V and 5 bases from J, leaving 18 bases between. This CDR3 is built from 15 residues. Germline V gene lookup returns CDR1 SGDLS and CDR2 YYNGEE. Regarding the study as a whole: What antigens the expanded peripheral T cells recognized was never established. The study observed clonal expansion of CD4+ and CD8+ blood T cells by week 6 at 0.1 to 3.0 mg/kg.

Blood draws occurred at baseline, cycle 4 day 1, and cycle 7 day 1. Libraries were prepared by immunoSEQ multiplex PCR; TCRdb keeps only in-frame clonotypes and omits some of them. In the table there are 70,000 or so clones, 70% to 90% of which are singletons. Source: CD4+ or CD8+ T cells sorted from blood, taken in a trial of the OX40 agonist ivuxolimab. The TCR originated in an adult with an advanced solid tumor such as melanoma, head and neck, liver or kidney cancer. This chain links TRBV9 with TRBJ1-1, with D uncertain. The CDR3 DNA reads as TGTGCCAGCAGCTCTCATCGGGGTAGCGGGACTGAAGCTTTCTTT. Protein: CASSSHRGSGTEAFF.